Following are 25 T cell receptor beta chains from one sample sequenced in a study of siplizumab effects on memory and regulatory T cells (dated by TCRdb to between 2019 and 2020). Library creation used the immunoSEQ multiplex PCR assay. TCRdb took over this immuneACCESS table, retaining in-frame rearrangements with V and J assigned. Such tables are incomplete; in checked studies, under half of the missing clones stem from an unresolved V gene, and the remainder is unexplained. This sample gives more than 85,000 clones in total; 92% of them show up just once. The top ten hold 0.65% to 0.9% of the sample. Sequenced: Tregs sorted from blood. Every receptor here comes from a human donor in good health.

The CDR3 reads CASSSGQGMKAFF. The CDR3 DNA follows: TGTGCCAGCAGCTCCGGACAGGGTATGAAAGCTTTCTTT. This chain uses TRBV7-3 with TRBJ1-1, with TRBD1 matching over 8 bases. The junction had 7 bases not matched to a gene; V was cut back by 4 bases and J by 9 bases. The CDR3 has 13 residues. Germline-derived CDR1 and CDR2 are SGHTA and FQGTGA.

The CDR3 DNA sequence: TGTGCCAGCAGCTTTGGACTAGCCCCAGATACGCAGTATTTT. Encoded protein: CASSFGLAPDTQYF. The V and J genes are TRBV11-2 and TRBJ2-3; 8 positions match TRBD2. Looked up from germline, CDR1 is SGHAT and CDR2 is FQNNGV. V shed 3 bases and J 4 bases; nucleotides not matched to a gene: 3. The CDR3 spans 14 residues.

CDR3 sequence reads: CASSGGGQDTQYF. For the CDR3, the DNA is TGTGCCAGCAGTGGGGGCGGTCAGGATACGCAGTATTTT. J is TRBJ2-3 and V is TRBV6-5, with D possibly matching TRBD1 (6 bases). The germline CDR1 and CDR2 sequences are MNHEY and SVGAGI. This CDR3 has 13 amino acids. Trimming cost V 5 bases and J 6 bases, with 12 bases left between them.

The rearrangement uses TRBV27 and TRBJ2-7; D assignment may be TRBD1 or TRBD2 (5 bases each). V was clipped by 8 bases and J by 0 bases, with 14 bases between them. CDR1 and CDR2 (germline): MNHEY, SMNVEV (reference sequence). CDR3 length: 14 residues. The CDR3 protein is CASHAWGSSYEQYF. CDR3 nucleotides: TGTGCCAGCCATGCCTGGGGGAGCTCCTACGAGCAGTACTTC.

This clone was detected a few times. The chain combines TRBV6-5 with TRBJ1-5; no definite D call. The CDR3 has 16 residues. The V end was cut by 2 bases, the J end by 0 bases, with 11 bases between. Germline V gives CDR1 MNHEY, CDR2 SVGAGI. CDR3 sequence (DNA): TGTGCCAGCAGTTACGGGAGCCCCTATAGCAATCAGCCCCAGCATTTT. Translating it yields CASSYGSPYSNQPQHF.

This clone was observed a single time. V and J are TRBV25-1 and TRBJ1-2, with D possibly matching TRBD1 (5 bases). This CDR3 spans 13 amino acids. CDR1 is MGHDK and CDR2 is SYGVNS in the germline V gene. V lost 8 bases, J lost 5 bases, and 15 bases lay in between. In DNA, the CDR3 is TGTGCCAGCTCGACAGCCGGGACGTATGGCTACACCTTC. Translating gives CASSTAGTYGYTF.

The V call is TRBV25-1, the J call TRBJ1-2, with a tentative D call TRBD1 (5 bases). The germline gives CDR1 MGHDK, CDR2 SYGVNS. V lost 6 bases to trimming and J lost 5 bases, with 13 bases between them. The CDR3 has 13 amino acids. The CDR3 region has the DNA TGTGCCAGCAGCGCCACAGGAGGATATGGCTACACCTTC. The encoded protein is CASSATGGYGYTF.

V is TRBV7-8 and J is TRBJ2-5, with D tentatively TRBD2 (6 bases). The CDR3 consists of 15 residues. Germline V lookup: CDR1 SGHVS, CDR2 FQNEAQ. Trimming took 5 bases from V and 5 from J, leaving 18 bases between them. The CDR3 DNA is TGTGCCAGCAGCGACCTAGGGTGGGGGGACGAGACCCAGTACTTC. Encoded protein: CASSDLGWGDETQYF. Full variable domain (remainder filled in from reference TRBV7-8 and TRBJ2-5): GAGVSQSPRYKVAKRGQDVALRCDPISGHVSLFWYQQALGQGPEFLTYFQNEAQLDKSGLPSDRFFAERPEGSVSTLKIQRTQQEDSAVYLCASSDLGWGDETQYFGPGTRLLVL.

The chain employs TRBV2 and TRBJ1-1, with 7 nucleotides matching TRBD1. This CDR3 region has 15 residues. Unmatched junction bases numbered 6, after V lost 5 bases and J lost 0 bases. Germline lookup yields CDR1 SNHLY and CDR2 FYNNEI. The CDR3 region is CASSRQGYMNTEAFF. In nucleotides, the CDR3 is TGTGCCAGCAGTAGACAGGGTTATATGAACACTGAAGCTTTCTTT.

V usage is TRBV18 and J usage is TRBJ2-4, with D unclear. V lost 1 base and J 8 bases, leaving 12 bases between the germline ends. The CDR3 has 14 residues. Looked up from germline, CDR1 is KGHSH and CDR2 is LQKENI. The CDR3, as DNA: TGTGCCAGCTCACCACGGAGCCCCCCGGACATTCAGTACTTC. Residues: CASSPRSPPDIQYF.

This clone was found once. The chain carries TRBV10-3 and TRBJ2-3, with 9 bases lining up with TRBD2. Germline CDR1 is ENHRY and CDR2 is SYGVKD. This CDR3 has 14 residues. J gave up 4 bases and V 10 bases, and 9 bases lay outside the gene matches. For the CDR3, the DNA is TGTGCCACCCGTAGCGGGGGAGGGGCAGATACGCAGTATTTT. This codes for CATRSGGGADTQYF.

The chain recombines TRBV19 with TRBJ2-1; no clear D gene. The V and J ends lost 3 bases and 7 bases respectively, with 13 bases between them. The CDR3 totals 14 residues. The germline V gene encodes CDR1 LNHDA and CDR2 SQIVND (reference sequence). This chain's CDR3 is CASSIGVSWNEQFF. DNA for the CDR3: TGTGCCAGTAGTATTGGGGTCTCTTGGAATGAGCAGTTCTTC.

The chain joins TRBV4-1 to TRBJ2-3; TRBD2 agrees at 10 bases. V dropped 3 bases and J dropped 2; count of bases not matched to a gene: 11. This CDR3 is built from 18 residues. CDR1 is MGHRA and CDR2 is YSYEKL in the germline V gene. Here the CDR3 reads CASSQSQRGGWVTDTQYF. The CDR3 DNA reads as TGCGCCAGCAGCCAGTCGCAGCGGGGGGGTTGGGTCACAGATACGCAGTATTTT.

The CDR3 sequence: CASSLVGVTRDTQYF. CDR3 DNA: TGTGCCAGCAGCTTGGTCGGGGTCACCAGGGATACGCAGTATTTT. This chain uses TRBV5-4 with TRBJ2-3, with D perhaps TRBD2 (5 bases). CDR3 length equals 15 residues. CDR1 and CDR2 from the germline V gene are SGHNT and YYREEE (reference sequence). Trimming stripped 0 bases from V and 6 bases from J, with 14 bases between.

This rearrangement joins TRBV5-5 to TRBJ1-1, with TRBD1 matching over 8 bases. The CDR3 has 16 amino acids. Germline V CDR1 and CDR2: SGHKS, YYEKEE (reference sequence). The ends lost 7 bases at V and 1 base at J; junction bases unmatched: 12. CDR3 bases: TGTGCCAGCGGGGGACAGGCACTCTTCCCGAACACTGAAGCTTTCTTT. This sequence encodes CASGGQALFPNTEAFF.

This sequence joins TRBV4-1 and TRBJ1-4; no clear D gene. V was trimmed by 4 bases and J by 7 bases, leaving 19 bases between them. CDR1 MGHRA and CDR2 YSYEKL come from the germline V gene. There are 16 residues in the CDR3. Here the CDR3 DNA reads TGCGCCAGCAGCCCATTTGGGAAGGGAGGAGTTGAAAAACTGTTTTTT. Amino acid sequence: CASSPFGKGGVEKLFF.

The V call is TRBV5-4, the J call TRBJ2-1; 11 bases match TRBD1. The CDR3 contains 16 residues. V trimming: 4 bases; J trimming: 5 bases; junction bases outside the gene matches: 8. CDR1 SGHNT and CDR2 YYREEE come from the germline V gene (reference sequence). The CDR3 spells CASSPPPGQGDNEQFF. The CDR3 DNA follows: TGTGCCAGCAGCCCTCCACCGGGACAGGGGGACAATGAGCAGTTCTTC.

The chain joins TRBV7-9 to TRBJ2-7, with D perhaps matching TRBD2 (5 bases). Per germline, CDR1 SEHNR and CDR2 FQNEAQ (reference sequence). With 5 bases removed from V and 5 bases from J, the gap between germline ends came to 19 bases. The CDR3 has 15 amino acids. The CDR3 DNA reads TGTGCCAGCAGCCCCCCGGGCCCGCGAGGGAACGAGCAGTACTTC. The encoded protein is CASSPPGPRGNEQYF.

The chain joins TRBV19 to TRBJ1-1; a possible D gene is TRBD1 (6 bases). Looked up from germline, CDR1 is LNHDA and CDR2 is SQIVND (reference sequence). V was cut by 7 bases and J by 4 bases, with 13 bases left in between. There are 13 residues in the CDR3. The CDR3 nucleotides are TGTGCCAGTATGGTGAACAGGGCCACTGAAGCTTTCTTT. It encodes CASMVNRATEAFF.

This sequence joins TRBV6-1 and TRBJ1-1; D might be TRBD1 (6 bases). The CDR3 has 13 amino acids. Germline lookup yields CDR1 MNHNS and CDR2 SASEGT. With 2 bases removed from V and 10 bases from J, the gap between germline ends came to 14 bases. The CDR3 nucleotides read TGTGCCAGCAGTGAAATACGGGGGCTTATAGCTTTCTTT. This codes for CASSEIRGLIAFF.

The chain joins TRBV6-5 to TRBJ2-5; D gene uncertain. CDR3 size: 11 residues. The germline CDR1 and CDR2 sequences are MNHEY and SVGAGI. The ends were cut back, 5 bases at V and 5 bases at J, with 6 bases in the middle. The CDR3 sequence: CASSLLETQYF. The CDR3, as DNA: TGTGCCAGCAGTCTCCTGGAGACCCAGTACTTC.

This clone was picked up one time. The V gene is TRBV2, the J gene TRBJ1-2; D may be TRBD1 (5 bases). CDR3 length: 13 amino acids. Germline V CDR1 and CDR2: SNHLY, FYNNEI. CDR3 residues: CATGQGAGKGYTF. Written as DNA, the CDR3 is TGTGCTACGGGCCAAGGGGCGGGGAAGGGCTACACCTTC.

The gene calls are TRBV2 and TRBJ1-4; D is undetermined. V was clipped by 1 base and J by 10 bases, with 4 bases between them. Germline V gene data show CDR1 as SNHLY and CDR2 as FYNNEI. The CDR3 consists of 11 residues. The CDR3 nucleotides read TGTGCCAGCAGTGAAGGAGGAAAACTGTTTTTT. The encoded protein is CASSEGGKLFF.

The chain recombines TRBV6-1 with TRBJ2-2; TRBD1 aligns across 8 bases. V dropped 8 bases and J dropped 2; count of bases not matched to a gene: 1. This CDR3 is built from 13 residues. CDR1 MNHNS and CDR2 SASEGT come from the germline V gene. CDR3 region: CASGTGNTGELFF. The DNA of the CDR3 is TGTGCCAGCGGGACAGGTAACACCGGGGAGCTGTTTTTT.

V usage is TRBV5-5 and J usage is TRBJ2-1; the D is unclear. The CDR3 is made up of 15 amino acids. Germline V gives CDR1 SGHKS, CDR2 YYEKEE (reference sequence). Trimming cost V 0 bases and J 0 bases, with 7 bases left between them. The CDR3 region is CASSLGRSSYNEQFF. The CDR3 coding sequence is TGTGCCAGCAGCTTGGGTAGGAGCTCCTACAATGAGCAGTTCTTC.